This passage covers 17 T cell receptor beta chains from one sample sequenced in a study of shared clonotypes between healthy human individuals. TCRdb keeps only in-frame clones here, not all; method: immunoSEQ multiplex PCR. The sample lists over 2,000,000 clones, around 93% occurring once. Positive CCR7 selection of CD45RO-negative cells yielded the naive CD8 cells, and terminally differentiated effector memory CD45RA+ cells were excluded. The specimen sequenced was naive CD8+ T cells from PBMCs. The receptors were sampled from a man between 18 and 29 years old in good health. Some clones in this sample may be carry-over from other donors' samples.

The chain has TRBV5-4 and TRBJ2-7; 9 bases are shared with TRBD1. V shed 4 bases, J shed 7 bases, and the junction held 12 bases outside the gene matches. The germline gives CDR1 SGHNT, CDR2 YYREEE (reference sequence). There are 15 residues in the CDR3. The CDR3 DNA reads TGTGCCAGCAGCCCGTCGTACAGGGGGCGCCAGGAGCAGTACTTC. Its translation is CASSPSYRGRQEQYF.

The chain is built from TRBV29-1 and TRBJ2-3; D may be TRBD1 (5 bases). CDR1 and CDR2 (germline): SQVTM, ANQGSEA. The V end lost 0 bases, the J end lost 2 bases, and 15 bases lay between the germline ends. The CDR3 runs to 16 residues. This CDR3 reads CSVEDPLKDNTDTQYF. The CDR3 DNA reads as TGCAGCGTTGAAGATCCCCTTAAGGACAACACAGATACGCAGTATTTT.

The rearrangement joins TRBV10-2 to TRBJ2-2; D is perhaps TRBD1 (5 bases). Per the germline V gene, CDR1 is WSHSY and CDR2 is SAAADI. The CDR3 sequence is 17 residues long. Trimming took 5 bases from V and 2 from J, leaving 18 bases between them. The CDR3 DNA sequence: TGCGCCAGCAGTATAAATATCCAGGGTCCCAACACCGGGGAGCTGTTTTTT. As protein: CASSINIQGPNTGELFF.

CDR3 bases: TGTGCCAGCAGCTCGGGACGTACCACTGAAGCTTTCTTT. Encoded protein: CASSSGRTTEAFF. J is TRBJ1-1 and V is TRBV7-2; TRBD1 might be the D (5 bases). The germline CDR1 and CDR2 sequences are SGHTA and FQGNSA. Trimming shortened V by 4 bases and J by 4 bases, and 10 bases separated the two germline ends. The CDR3 runs to 13 residues.

A remark on this clone: This same CDR3 is encoded by further DNA sequences in the sample. V usage is TRBV9 and J usage is TRBJ2-1; weak D call: TRBD2 (5 bases). Germline-derived CDR1 and CDR2 are SGDLS and YYNGEE. Trimming stripped 0 bases from V and 0 bases from J, with 7 bases between. The CDR3 has 15 residues. CDR3 residues: CASSVVGGSYNEQFF. The DNA for the CDR3 is TGTGCCAGCAGCGTAGTTGGAGGCTCCTACAATGAGCAGTTCTTC.

The chain is built from TRBV29-1 and TRBJ2-3; D ambiguous. In germline, CDR1 is SQVTM, CDR2 ANQGSEA. The V gene lost 6 bases and the J gene lost 5 bases, with 15 bases spanning the gap. The CDR3 has 13 residues. CDR3 in amino acids: CSVVEFNEDTQYF. The CDR3 DNA follows: TGCAGCGTCGTCGAGTTTAATGAAGATACGCAGTATTTT.

The chain recombines TRBV11-2 with TRBJ1-1, with a tentative D call TRBD1 (6 bases). Trimming took off 1 base at V and 5 bases at J, with 20 bases between the two ends. This CDR3 is 17 amino acids long. CDR1 is SGHAT, CDR2 FQNNGV, per germline. The DNA for the CDR3 is TGTGCCAGCAGCTTAGTGCGTGGTGGGGGCGCAGGTACTGAAGCTTTCTTT. As protein: CASSLVRGGGAGTEAFF.

The V and J genes are TRBV10-2 and TRBJ2-2; D is possibly TRBD1 or TRBD2 (5 bases each). The germline V gene has CDR1 WSHSY and CDR2 SAAADI. The CDR3 has 18 amino acids. The CDR3 region is CAATNPGNSSRDTGELFF. As DNA, the CDR3 is TGCGCAGCAACAAACCCAGGGAACTCATCGAGGGACACCGGGGAGCTGTTTTTT.

The chain joins TRBV15 to TRBJ2-7; maybe TRBD1 (6 bases). Germline assignment: CDR1 LNHNV and CDR2 YYDKDF (reference sequence). V lost 2 bases and J 4 bases, leaving 15 bases between the germline ends. The CDR3 sequence is 15 residues long. The CDR3 DNA is TGTGCCACCAGCAGATCCCCCCTAGACAGGTACGAGCAGTACTTC. It translates to CATSRSPLDRYEQYF.

J is TRBJ2-6 and V is TRBV4-3, with 7 bases that match TRBD1. Per germline, CDR1 LGHNA and CDR2 YSLEER. Trimming removed 4 bases from V and 13 bases from J; junction bases left unmatched: 10. This CDR3 spans 14 amino acids. This CDR3 reads CASSRTGAGEVLTF. CDR3 bases: TGCGCCAGCAGCCGCACAGGGGCCGGGGAAGTCCTGACTTTC.

This rearrangement joins TRBV18 to TRBJ1-5; D perhaps matches TRBD1 (5 bases). The CDR3 covers 14 residues. The V gene lost 5 bases and the J gene lost 4 bases, with 12 bases spanning the gap. Looked up from germline, CDR1 is KGHSH and CDR2 is LQKENI. This CDR3 is CASSGDFTNQPQHF. In nucleotides, the CDR3 is TGTGCCAGCTCAGGGGACTTCACGAATCAGCCCCAGCATTTT.

The genes are TRBV11-2 and TRBJ2-5, with 12 bases matching TRBD2. V trimming: 6 bases; J trimming: 2 bases; junction bases outside the gene matches: 4. This CDR3 is 15 amino acids long. CDR1 is SGHAT, CDR2 FQNNGV, per germline. The CDR3 region is CASRRLAGVQETQYF. The CDR3 bases are TGTGCCAGCAGGCGACTAGCGGGAGTACAAGAGACCCAGTACTTC.

V and J are TRBV4-1 and TRBJ2-2; the match to TRBD2 covers 7 bases. The CDR3 is 17 residues long. In germline, CDR1 is MGHRA, CDR2 YSYEKL. V was clipped by 1 base and J by 1 base; unmatched bases: 6. CDR3 sequence (DNA): TGCGCCAGCAGCCAAGCCTCTCCTAGCGGGAACACCGGGGAGCTGTTTTTT. Residues: CASSQASPSGNTGELFF.

V and J are TRBV27 and TRBJ2-1; 8 positions agree with TRBD2. Germline CDR1 and CDR2: MNHEY and SMNVEV (reference sequence). The CDR3 length is 14 residues. V shed 6 bases and J 4 bases; nucleotides not matched to a gene: 5. CDR3 DNA sequence: TGTGCCAGCAGAGTACTAGCGGTATACAATGAGCAGTTCTTC. Its translation: CASRVLAVYNEQFF.

The rearrangement joins TRBV5-6 to TRBJ2-6; 9 bases are a match to TRBD1. Looked up from germline, CDR1 is SGHDT and CDR2 is YYEEEE. The V and J ends lost 4 bases and 3 bases, in that order; junction bases with no gene match: 11. This CDR3 has 18 residues. CDR3 nucleotides: TGTGCCAGCAGCGTAAACAGGGGGCTGCTCGTTGGGGCCAACGTCCTGACTTTC. It translates to CASSVNRGLLVGANVLTF.

The genes are TRBV27 and TRBJ1-2, with TRBD1 as a possible D gene (5 bases). V gave up 5 bases and J gave up 0 bases, with 13 bases separating them. Per the germline V gene, CDR1 is MNHEY and CDR2 is SMNVEV (reference sequence). The CDR3 contains 15 residues. The CDR3 bases are TGTGCCAGCAGTCCTTCCCCGACAGCTAACTATGGCTACACCTTC. This gives the protein CASSPSPTANYGYTF.

The chain has TRBV7-8 and TRBJ1-4, with a possible D match to TRBD1 (6 bases). Trimming removed 2 bases from V and 2 bases from J, with 9 bases in between. The CDR3 has 15 residues. Germline CDR1 reads SGHVS; CDR2 reads FQNEAQ. CDR3 nucleotides: TGTGCCAGCAGCTTATGGGGGGCGACTAATGAAAAACTGTTTTTT. Residues: CASSLWGATNEKLFF.